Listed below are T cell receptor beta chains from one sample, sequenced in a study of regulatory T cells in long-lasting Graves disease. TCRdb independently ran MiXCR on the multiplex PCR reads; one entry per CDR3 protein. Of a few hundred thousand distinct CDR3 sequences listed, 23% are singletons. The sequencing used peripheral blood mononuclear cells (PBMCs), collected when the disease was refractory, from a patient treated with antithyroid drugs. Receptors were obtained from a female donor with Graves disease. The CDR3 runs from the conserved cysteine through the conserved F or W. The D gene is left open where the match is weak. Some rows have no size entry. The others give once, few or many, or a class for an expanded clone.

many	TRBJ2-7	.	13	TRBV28	TGTGCCAGCAGTTTCCAGGGGCGCTACGAGCAGTACTTC	CASSFQGRYEQYF
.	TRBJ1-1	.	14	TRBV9	TGTGCCAGCAGCGTAGAGCCGTTGAACACTGAAGCTTTCTTT	CASSVEPLNTEAFF
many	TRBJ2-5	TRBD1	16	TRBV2	TGTGCCAGTGGAACCTGGGACAGGGTGGTCCAAGAGACCCAGTACTTC	CASGTWDRVVQETQYF
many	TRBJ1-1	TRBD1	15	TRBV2	TGTGCCAGCAGGGTGGGACAGGCCTCGAACACTGAAGCTTTCTTT	CASRVGQASNTEAFF
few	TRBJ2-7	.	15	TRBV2	TGTGCCAGCAGTGAAAGTCCATCAAGCTCCTACGAGCAGTACTTC	CASSESPSSSYEQYF
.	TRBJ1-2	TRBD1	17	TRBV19	TGTGCCAGTATTCGTAACCGAGGGACAGGGGCAAACTATGGCTACACCTTC	CASIRNRGTGANYGYTF
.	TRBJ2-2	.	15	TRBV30	TGTGCCTGGGTCGACAATGGGTTGAACACCGGGGAGCTGTTTTTT	CAWVDNGLNTGELFF
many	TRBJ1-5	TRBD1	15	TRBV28	TGTGCCAGCAGTACAGGGGTCACGAGCAATCAGCCCCAGCATTTT	CASSTGVTSNQPQHF
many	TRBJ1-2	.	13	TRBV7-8	TGTGCCAGCAGCTTAGACAAGAACTATGGCTACACCTTC	CASSLDKNYGYTF
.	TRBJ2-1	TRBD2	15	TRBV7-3	TGTGCCAGCAGCGAACTAGCGGGTTACTACAATGAGCAGTTCTTC	CASSELAGYYNEQFF
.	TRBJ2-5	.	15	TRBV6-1	TGTGCCACCAGCCATTGGAGTGGGGTTCAAGAGACCCAGTACTTC	CATSHWSGVQETQYF
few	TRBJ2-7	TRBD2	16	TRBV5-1	TGCGCCAGCAGCTCAGGACTAGCGGGACCCTACTACGAGCAGTACTTC	CASSSGLAGPYYEQYF
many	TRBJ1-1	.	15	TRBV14	TGTGCCAGCAGCCAAGATTATTCCAGAAACACTGAAGCTTTCTTT	CASSQDYSRNTEAFF
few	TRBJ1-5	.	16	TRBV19	TGTGCCAGTACCTTTACCACAGGGCCGGGCAATCAGCCCCAGCATTTT	CASTFTTGPGNQPQHF
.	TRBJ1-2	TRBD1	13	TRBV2	TGTGCCAGCAGCACCGGGACAGCTCGTGGCTACACCTTC	CASSTGTARGYTF
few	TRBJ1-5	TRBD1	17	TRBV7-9	TGTACCAGCAGTGGGGGAAAGGGACAGGGGTGGAATCAGCCCCAGCATTTT	CTSSGGKGQGWNQPQHF
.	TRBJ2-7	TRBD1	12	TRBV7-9	TGTGCCGAAGGGACAGGGCCTTACGAGCAGTACTTC	CAEGTGPYEQYF
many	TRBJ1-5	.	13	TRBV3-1	TGTGCCAGCAGCCAGGGGGCAGGGCAGCCCCAGCATTTT	CASSQGAGQPQHF
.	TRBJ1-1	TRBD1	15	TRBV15	TGTGCCACCAGCAGAGGGGGGAGGGACAGCACTGAAGCTTTCTTT	CATSRGGRDSTEAFF
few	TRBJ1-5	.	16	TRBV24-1	TGTGCCACCAGTGACGCCGGGGGGGGGATCAATCAGCCCCAGCATTTT	CATSDAGGGINQPQHF
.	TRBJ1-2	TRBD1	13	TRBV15	TGTGCCACCAGCAGAGACCACAGGGGGCCCTACACCTTC	CATSRDHRGPYTF
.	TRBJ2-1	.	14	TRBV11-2	TGTGCCAGCAGCTTATTTGAATCCTACAATGAGCAGTTCTTC	CASSLFESYNEQFF
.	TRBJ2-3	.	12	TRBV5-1	TGCGCCAGCAGCTTGGATTCAGATACGCAGTATTTT	CASSLDSDTQYF
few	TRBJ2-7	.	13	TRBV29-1	TGCAGCGCCCGCCTGAATTTAGTAAGCGAGCAGTACTTC	CSARLNLVSEQYF
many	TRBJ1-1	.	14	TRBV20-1	TGCAGTGCTCGGTCCGTCAGGGGATATAATGAAGCTTTCTTT	CSARSVRGYNEAFF
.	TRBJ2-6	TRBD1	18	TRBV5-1	TGCGCCAGCAGCGCGACCGGGACAGGGAAGTCTGGGGCCAACGTCCTGACTTTC	CASSATGTGKSGANVLTF
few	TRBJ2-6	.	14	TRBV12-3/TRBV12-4	TGTGCCAGCAGTCAGGGGACTGGGGCCAACGTCCTGACTTTC	CASSQGTGANVLTF
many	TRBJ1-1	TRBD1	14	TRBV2	TGTGCCAGCACGGGACAGGGGGATCTCAGTGAAGCTTTCTTT	CASTGQGDLSEAFF
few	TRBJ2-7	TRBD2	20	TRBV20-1	TGCAGTGCTAGTTGGGGAGGTGGTGGCGGGACTAGCGGTTTTACCTACGAGCAGTACTTC	CSASWGGGGGTSGFTYEQYF
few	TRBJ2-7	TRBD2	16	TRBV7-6	TGTGCCAGCAGCTTCGGGACTAGCGGCACCCCCTACGAGCAGTACTTC	CASSFGTSGTPYEQYF
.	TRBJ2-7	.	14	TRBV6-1	TGTGCCAGCACCAAAACGACCACCTACTACGAGCAGTACTTC	CASTKTTTYYEQYF